The rows below give T cell receptor beta chains drawn from one sample of a study of T cells after yellow fever vaccination. TCRdb ran MiXCR on the 5' RACE reads and lists one entry per CDR3 protein. Of 300,000 or so distinct CDR3 sequences in the sample, 6.8% are singletons; the top ten hold over 15%. Sequenced material: PBMCs, taken roughly 46 days after the first yellow fever vaccination. Source of these receptors: a man aged 18 to 29 who received the YFV17D yellow fever vaccine. The conserved cysteine and the conserved F or W are not part of the CDR3 here.

TRBJ1-6 | TRBV2 | ASSVRFNYNSPLH
TRBJ2-7 | TRBV12-3/TRBV12-4 | ASSLVGGTYEQY
TRBJ2-3 | TRBV9 | ASSVGLAGGSTDTQY
TRBJ2-5 | TRBV4-2 | ASSLGGAAETQY
TRBJ2-7 | TRBV4-1 | ASSQVASPRSYEQY
TRBJ2-1 | TRBV12-3/TRBV12-4 | ASSAYYDEQF
TRBJ1-6 | TRBV28 | ASSLTGSPLH
TRBJ2-3 | TRBV5-4 | ASSLAFRTDTQY
TRBJ2-1 | TRBV24-1 | ATSPTERGTYNEQF
TRBJ1-1 | TRBV27 | ASRGSGTVNTEAF
TRBJ2-1 | TRBV12-3/TRBV12-4 | ASRAIGDAQYNEQF
TRBJ2-5 | TRBV11-2 | ASSSGGARETQY
TRBJ2-5 | TRBV7-2 | ASGRPAETQY
TRBJ1-1 | TRBV7-9 | ASSLSPRTVSEAF
TRBJ1-2 | TRBV5-1 | ASSFRGSYGYT
TRBJ2-5 | TRBV6-1 | ASSRSQGDQETQY
TRBJ2-5 | TRBV2 | ASSEAGVVWETQY
TRBJ2-3 | TRBV7-3 | ASSLSPAHMGAADTQY
TRBJ2-7 | TRBV20-1 | SARVVGFSYEQY
TRBJ1-1 | TRBV6-2/TRBV6-3 | ATHQGNTEAF
TRBJ2-5 | TRBV6-5 | ASSLAATYQETQY
TRBJ1-5 | TRBV7-9 | ASSQGTDTYSNQPQH
TRBJ2-4 | TRBV9 | ASASRPGDIQY
TRBJ2-2 | TRBV20-1 | SAKLAGANTGELF
TRBJ2-1 | TRBV7-3 | ASSLQGNGNNEQF
TRBJ1-2 | TRBV7-9 | ASSSGSATGGYT
TRBJ2-3 | TRBV27 | ASSLPTDTQY
TRBJ2-5 | TRBV5-1 | ASCRQDQETQY
TRBJ2-2 | TRBV5-1 | ASGYTGSTGELF
TRBJ1-2 | TRBV5-5 | ASSPRDYDNYGYT
TRBJ2-7 | TRBV21-1 | ASSKAGAGTPGQTYEQY
TRBJ1-5 | TRBV6-1 | ASSAQVPGSNQPQH
TRBJ1-1 | TRBV5-1 | ASHQQASGTEAF
TRBJ1-6 | TRBV9 | ASSVEWSSYNSPLH
TRBJ2-1 | TRBV10-3 | AISVGITYNEQF
TRBJ1-1 | TRBV29-1 | SFGRGMNTEAF
TRBJ2-7 | TRBV20-1 | SAGDRGPYEQY
TRBJ2-7 | TRBV6-6 | ASSYTTYEPY
TRBJ2-1 | TRBV28 | ASSFVEAAYNEQF
TRBJ2-5 | TRBV5-1 | ASSLASRRETQY
TRBJ2-5 | TRBV4-1 | ASRKSTEETQY
TRBJ1-5 | TRBV5-6 | ASSFSGGASNQPQH
TRBJ2-3 | TRBV5-1 | ASSLVAGSTDTQY
TRBJ2-1 | TRBV9 | ASSFRLAGNEQF
TRBJ2-1 | TRBV7-8 | ASSSNRPSGANEQF
TRBJ2-3 | TRBV29-1 | SVEGARYTQY
TRBJ2-7 | TRBV29-1 | SVRAGDSYEQY
TRBJ2-1 | TRBV20-1 | SARDSRGARFEQF
TRBJ2-5 | TRBV29-1 | SVVGGQETQY
TRBJ2-3 | TRBV11-2 | ASSLRGSGADTQY
TRBJ2-5 | TRBV5-4 | ASSLFGGAEETQY
TRBJ2-5 | TRBV5-1 | ASSNSAQETQY
TRBJ2-1 | TRBV7-3 | ASSLRGLAGGYNEQF
TRBJ2-7 | TRBV29-1 | SVGGTHKGYEQY